This TCR beta chain was sequenced in a study of T cell responses to AZD1222 COVID-19 vaccine. The CDR3 consists of 18 residues. Unmatched junction bases numbered 12, after V lost 3 bases and J lost 4 bases. Germline CDR1 GTSNPN, CDR2 SVGIG (reference sequence). Combined were second doses at about 4 or about 12 weeks. The protocol was immunoSEQ multiplex PCR, while the TCRdb copy is restricted to in-frame clones and leaves out a portion. The top ten hold 1.5% to 2% of the sample, which has approximately 140,000 clones, about 90% seen once. This sequence was found in an adult who received the AZD1222 COVID-19 vaccine. The chain has TRBV30 and TRBJ2-2, with TRBD2 identical over 12 bases. The input for sequencing was peripheral blood, taken 28 days after the second AZD1222 dose. CDR3 coding DNA: TGTGCCTGGAGGCCCCCCGGACTAGCGGGAATAGGCACCGGGGAGCTGTTTTTT. Residues: CAWRPPGLAGIGTGELFF.